The source of this T cell receptor (beta chain) is a study of T cells in localized non-small cell lung cancer. Study results and caveats: Density of T cells in blood, when higher, went with longer overall survival. Clonality of T cells reached its maximum in uninvolved adjacent lung, surpassing tumor.

Some clones are missing from TCRdb's copy, which holds only in-frame ones; the method was immunoSEQ multiplex PCR. The profile shows about 11,000 clones, roughly 90% of them singletons. As for this clone: Its antigen is currently unknown.

CDR1 and CDR2 from the germline V gene are SGHNT and YYREEE (reference sequence). The CDR3 totals 18 residues. V lost 4 bases and J lost 8; bases outside the gene matches: 12. The TCR originated in a male donor aged 60 or older with stage III lung adenocarcinoma. The sample consisted of peripheral blood, taken before any cancer treatment. The chain carries TRBV5-4 and TRBJ2-1; 16 bases line up with TRBD2. The CDR3 DNA is TGTGCCAGCAGCCCCGGGACTAGCGGGAGGGCCTGGAGGGATGAGCAGTTCTTC. The encoded protein is CASSPGTSGRAWRDEQFF.